The clone carrying this T cell receptor (beta chain) turned up a few times. The sample comes from a study of human T cells and chemical hapten exposure. The study used a library that attached unique molecular identifiers to individual cDNA molecules. Using its own MiXCR run on the RACE reads, TCRdb lists one record per CDR3 protein. The table includes some 380,000 distinct CDR3 sequences, around 4.8% detected once. The CDR3 runs 13 residues. Trimming stripped 3 bases from V and 3 bases from J, with 8 bases between. The germline CDR1 and CDR2 sequences are LGHNA and YNFKEQ. Regarding time point: patch test 1, 2 weeks after DPC sensitization. Treatment: therapeutic diphenylcyclopropenone sensitization with weekly scalp DPC. Patients had alopecia, were aged 18 to 70, and were not pregnant. The authors extracted total RNA from unfractionated whole blood.

The starting material was whole blood, obtained in connection with sensitization to the hapten diphenylcyclopropenone (DPC). This TCR derives from a woman in her forties or fifties with alopecia areata. Some clones in this sample may be carry-over from other donors' samples. The chain employs TRBV4-2 and TRBJ2-5; D unclear. CDR3 bases: TGTGCCAGCAGCCAGGGCCAGGAAGAGACCCAGTACTTC. This encodes CASSQGQEETQYF.